The source of this T cell receptor beta chain is a study of blood T cell repertoires in COVID-19. Only a few counts were recorded for this clone. The V gene lost 6 bases and the J gene lost 4 bases, with 18 bases spanning the gap. CDR3 length: 15 residues. Germline values: CDR1 MRHNA, CDR2 SNTAGT. Some clones are missing from TCRdb's copy, which holds only in-frame ones; the method was immunoSEQ multiplex PCR. This sample yields 300,000 to 500,000 clones, of which around 87% are seen a single time; about 0.89% belongs to the top ten. This TCR derives from a woman under 40 with acute COVID-19. V is TRBV6-4 and J is TRBJ1-2; D may be TRBD1 (6 bases). Sequences were obtained from PBMCs or T cells enriched from blood (not recorded which). Here the CDR3 reads CASRLAAQGSYGYTF. CDR3 DNA: TGTGCCAGCAGACTTGCTGCACAGGGTTCCTATGGCTACACCTTC.